These 4 T cell receptor beta chains came from one sample sequenced in a study of CD8+ T cells in alopecia areata. Extracted from the samples, RNA was reverse transcribed into cDNA to serve as the sequencing template. The table came from immunoSEQ multiplex PCR; TCRdb's copy has only in-frame clones and leaves some out. The table shows roughly 130,000 clones, with approximately 53% occurring only once. The sample was CD4+ T cells sorted from blood, taken at week 0. These TCRs come from a human donor with alopecia areata.

V gene TRBV5-1 combines with J gene TRBJ1-4, with TRBD1 matching 7 bases. Germline loops: CDR1 SGHRS, CDR2 YFSETQ. Unmatched junction bases numbered 3, after V lost 3 bases and J lost 4 bases. The CDR3 runs to 14 residues. The CDR3 region is CASSWDSINEKLFF. The CDR3 nucleotides are TGCGCCAGCAGCTGGGACAGTATTAATGAAAAACTGTTTTTT.

Here the CDR3 reads CASSAWQGEATNEKLFF. The CDR3 DNA reads TGTGCCAGCAGCGCCTGGCAGGGGGAGGCAACTAATGAAAAACTGTTTTTT. The chain employs TRBV7-2 and TRBJ1-4; 7 bases line up with TRBD1. The V segment lost 5 bases and the J segment 0 bases; nucleotides outside the gene matches: 9. This CDR3 has 17 residues. Germline CDR1 and CDR2: SGHTA and FQGNSA.

This clone was found a few times. The DNA of the CDR3 is TGCGCCAGCAGCTTGGACCTTGCCGAGCAGTACTTC. This codes for CASSLDLAEQYF. The chain has TRBV5-1 and TRBJ2-7; D call uncertain. The germline V gene has CDR1 SGHRS and CDR2 YFSETQ. The CDR3 sequence is 12 residues long. V dropped 0 bases and J dropped 6 bases, with 7 bases sitting between them.

The rearrangement links TRBV9 to TRBJ1-2; D remains unclear. From germline, CDR1 is SGDLS and CDR2 YYNGEE. The CDR3 sequence is 13 residues long. V lost 0 bases and J lost 4, with 7 bases in between. CDR3 sequence (DNA): TGTGCCAGCAGCGTAGATGATCTCTATGGCTACACCTTC. Protein sequence: CASSVDDLYGYTF.